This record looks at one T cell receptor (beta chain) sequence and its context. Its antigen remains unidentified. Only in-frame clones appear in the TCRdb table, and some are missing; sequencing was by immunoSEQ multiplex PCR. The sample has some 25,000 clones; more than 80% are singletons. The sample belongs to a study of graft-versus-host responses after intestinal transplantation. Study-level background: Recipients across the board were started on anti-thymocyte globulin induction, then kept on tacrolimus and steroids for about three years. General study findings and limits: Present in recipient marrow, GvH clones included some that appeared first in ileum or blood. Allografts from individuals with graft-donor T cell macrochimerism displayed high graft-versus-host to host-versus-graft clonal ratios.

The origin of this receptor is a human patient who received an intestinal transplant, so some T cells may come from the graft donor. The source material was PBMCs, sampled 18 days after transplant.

CDR3 in DNA: TGTGCCATCACCTCGGACGTCGACCCCTACAATGAGCAGTTCTTC. Translating it yields CAITSDVDPYNEQFF. The chain combines TRBV10-3 with TRBJ2-1; D gene uncertain. The CDR3 extends over 15 amino acids. Trimming removed 7 bases at V and 2 bases at J, with 15 bases between. The germline CDR1 and CDR2 sequences are ENHRY and SYGVKD.